This TCR beta chain was recovered during a study of blood T cell repertoires in COVID-19. The wider study: The origin of the acute and convalescent COVID-19 samples was the United States, Italy and Spain. T cells, B-cell-depleted T cells, or PBMCs supplied cDNA or gDNA.

Original methodology: Reference gene primer amplification gave estimated nucleated cell counts. Only in-frame clones appear in the TCRdb table, and some are missing; sequencing was by immunoSEQ multiplex PCR. V and J calls plus clone size are reproduced from that table; the DNA served to infer D and trimming. The table shows 300,000 to 400,000 clones, with around 90% occurring only once. Deletions cut 7 bases from V and 7 bases from J, with 19 bases between. The CDR3 has 14 amino acids. Germline CDR1 LNHDA, CDR2 SQIVND (reference sequence). The count of this clone is one. Sequencing input: peripheral blood. The chain recombines TRBV19 with TRBJ1-2; possible D gene TRBD1, 6 bases. This receptor was identified in a human donor in a cohort sampled during active COVID-19. CDR3 amino acids: CASTSLGDTPGYTF. CDR3 in DNA: TGTGCCAGTACCAGCCTGGGGGACACCCCTGGCTACACCTTC.